The rows below give T cell receptor beta chains drawn from one sample of a study of CD8 T cells in ankylosing spondylitis. From the 5' RACE reads, TCRdb called clonotypes with MiXCR, one entry per CDR3 protein. Of 85,000 to 100,000 distinct CDR3 sequences listed, just under 9% are singletons. Sequencing used blood, either unsorted or a sorted T cell fraction (not recorded which). These receptors came from a male donor with ankylosing spondylitis or in good health (not recorded which). The CDR3 runs from the conserved cysteine through the conserved F or W.

V: TRBV7-8
J: TRBJ2-7
CDR3: CASSLQTITYEQYF

V: TRBV5-5
J: TRBJ2-1
CDR3: CASSFGTAYNEQFF

V: TRBV28
J: TRBJ2-1
CDR3: CASSLGAGPTDEQFF

V: TRBV7-2
J: TRBJ2-3
CDR3: CASSLARWQSSDTQYF

V: TRBV28
J: TRBJ1-5
CDR3: CASRMGDGIRNQPQHF

V: TRBV2
J: TRBJ2-3
CDR3: CASSPRLADTDTQYF

V: TRBV28
J: TRBJ1-5
CDR3: CASSSDSPGGPQHF

V: TRBV20-1
J: TRBJ2-1
CDR3: CSAVSTGSHTYNEQFF

V: TRBV24-1
J: TRBJ1-2
CDR3: CATSDNVRGANYGYTF

V: TRBV4-1
J: TRBJ2-5
CDR3: CASSPTSGPETQYF

V: TRBV27
J: TRBJ2-5
CDR3: CASSLLGGGQETQYF

V: TRBV29-1
J: TRBJ2-7
CDR3: CSVAGGYEQYF

V: TRBV9
J: TRBJ2-3
CDR3: CASSRTQTGQPTDTQYF

V: TRBV12-5
J: TRBJ1-1
CDR3: CASGLVTGGEWDTEAFF

V: TRBV10-3
J: TRBJ1-4
CDR3: CAIVPTPTNEKLFF

V: TRBV28
J: TRBJ1-6
CDR3: CASRTGMGNSPLHF

V: TRBV14
J: TRBJ2-7
CDR3: CASSQDQQGVRARRWAQYF

V: TRBV5-1
J: TRBJ2-1
CDR3: CASSLARGTTYNEQFF

V: TRBV12-3/TRBV12-4
J: TRBJ1-2
CDR3: CASSRDYGYTF

V: TRBV5-1
J: TRBJ1-5
CDR3: CASSCRVDSDSIGNQPQHF